This T cell receptor (beta chain) was identified during a study of spatial heterogeneity in lung cancer. Across the study: PBMC samples from follow-up, where available, were sequenced a median of around 22 months after resection. The average appearance count of each unique TCR and UMI combination in raw reads was more than 9.5.

This clonotype has just a few counts. Time point here: blood at routine non-recurrence follow-up after resection. TCRdb re-called the 5' RACE reads with MiXCR, one entry per CDR3 protein. This sample has roughly 38,000 distinct CDR3 sequences, with approximately 10% found just once. The CDR3 loop spans 13 amino acids. Germline CDR1 reads SGHTA; CDR2 reads FQGNSA. Trimming cost V 4 bases and J 4 bases, with 9 bases left between them. The starting material was PBMCs, obtained at follow-up. The chain has TRBV7-2 and TRBJ2-3; TRBD2 is a possible D gene (5 bases). The receptor was isolated from a female donor with early-stage non-small cell lung cancer. CDR3 region: CASSSDGADTQYF. CDR3 DNA: TGTGCCAGCAGCTCAGACGGGGCAGATACGCAGTATTTT.